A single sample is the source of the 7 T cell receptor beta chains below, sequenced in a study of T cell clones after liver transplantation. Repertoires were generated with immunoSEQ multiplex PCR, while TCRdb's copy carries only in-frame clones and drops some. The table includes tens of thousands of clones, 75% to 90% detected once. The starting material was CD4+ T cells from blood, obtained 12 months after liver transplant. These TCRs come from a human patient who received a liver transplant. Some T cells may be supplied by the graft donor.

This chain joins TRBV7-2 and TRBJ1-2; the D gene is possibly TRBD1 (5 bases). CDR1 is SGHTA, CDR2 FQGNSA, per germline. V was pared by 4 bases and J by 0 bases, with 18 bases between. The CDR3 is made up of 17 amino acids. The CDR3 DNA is TGTGCCAGCAGCTCGGGGGGGACCCGGGTTGCTAACTATGGCTACACCTTC. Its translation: CASSSGGTRVANYGYTF.

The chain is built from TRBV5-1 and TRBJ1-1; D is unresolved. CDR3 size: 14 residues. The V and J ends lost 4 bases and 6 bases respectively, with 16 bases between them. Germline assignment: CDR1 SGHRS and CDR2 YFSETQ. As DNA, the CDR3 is TGCGCCAGCAGCCAGACACCGAAGTGGGCTGAAGCTTTCTTT. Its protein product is CASSQTPKWAEAFF.

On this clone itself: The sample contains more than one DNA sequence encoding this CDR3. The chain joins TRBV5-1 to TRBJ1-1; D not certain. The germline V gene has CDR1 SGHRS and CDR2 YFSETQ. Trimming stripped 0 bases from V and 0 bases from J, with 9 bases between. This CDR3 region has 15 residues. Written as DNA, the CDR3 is TGCGCCAGCAGCTTGGCCGGAGGCTTGAACACTGAAGCTTTCTTT. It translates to CASSLAGGLNTEAFF.

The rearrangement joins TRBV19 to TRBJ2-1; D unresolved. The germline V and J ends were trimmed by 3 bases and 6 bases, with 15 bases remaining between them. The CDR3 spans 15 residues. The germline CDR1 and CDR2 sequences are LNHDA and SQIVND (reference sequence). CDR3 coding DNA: TGTGCCAGTAGTATTGGGTCACATCCGGTCAATGAGCAGTTCTTC. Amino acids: CASSIGSHPVNEQFF.

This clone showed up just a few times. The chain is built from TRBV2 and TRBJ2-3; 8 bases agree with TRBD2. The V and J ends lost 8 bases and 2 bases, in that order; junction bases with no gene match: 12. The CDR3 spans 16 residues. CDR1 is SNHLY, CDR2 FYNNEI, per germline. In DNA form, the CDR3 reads TGTGCCAGCCCTATGCGGGGGGCCGAAACCACAGATACGCAGTATTTT. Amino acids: CASPMRGAETTDTQYF.

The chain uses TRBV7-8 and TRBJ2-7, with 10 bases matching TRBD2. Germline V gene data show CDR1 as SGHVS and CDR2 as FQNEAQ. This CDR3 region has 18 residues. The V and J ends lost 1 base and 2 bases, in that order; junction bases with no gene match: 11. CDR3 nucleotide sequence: TGTGCCAGCAGCTTAGGGGGGCCCCTAGCGGGAGCCACCTACGAGCAGTACTTC. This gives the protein CASSLGGPLAGATYEQYF.

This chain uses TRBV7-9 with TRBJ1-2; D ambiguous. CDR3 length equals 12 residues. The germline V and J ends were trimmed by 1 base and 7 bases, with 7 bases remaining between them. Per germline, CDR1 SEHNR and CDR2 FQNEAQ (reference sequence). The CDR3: CASSLVMGGYTF. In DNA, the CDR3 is TGTGCCAGCAGCTTAGTGATGGGTGGCTACACCTTC.